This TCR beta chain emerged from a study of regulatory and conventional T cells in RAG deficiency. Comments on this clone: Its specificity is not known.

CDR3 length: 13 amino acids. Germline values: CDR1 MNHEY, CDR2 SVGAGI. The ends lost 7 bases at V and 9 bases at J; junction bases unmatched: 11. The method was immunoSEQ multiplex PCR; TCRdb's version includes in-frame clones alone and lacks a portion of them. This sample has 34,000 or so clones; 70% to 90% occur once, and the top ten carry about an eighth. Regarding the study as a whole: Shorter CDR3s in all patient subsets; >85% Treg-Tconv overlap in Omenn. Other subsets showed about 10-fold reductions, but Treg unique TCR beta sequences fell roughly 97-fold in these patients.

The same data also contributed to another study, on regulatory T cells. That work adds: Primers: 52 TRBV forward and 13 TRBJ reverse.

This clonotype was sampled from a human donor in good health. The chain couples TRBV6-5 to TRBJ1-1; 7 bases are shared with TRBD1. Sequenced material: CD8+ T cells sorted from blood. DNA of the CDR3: TGTGCCAGCACCCTAGTGGGGACAGATAAAGCTTTCTTT. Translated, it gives CASTLVGTDKAFF.